The 31 T cell receptor beta chains reported below all come from one sample, sequenced in a study of OX40 agonist ivuxolimab in advanced cancers. Clones were read by immunoSEQ multiplex PCR, and TCRdb kept only the in-frame ones, dropping some. This sample has under 85,000 clones, with more than 90% found just once. Sequencing used CD4+ or CD8+ T cells sorted from blood, obtained in a trial of the OX40 agonist ivuxolimab. The receptors were gathered from an adult with an advanced solid tumor such as melanoma, head and neck, liver or kidney cancer.

The rearrangement joins TRBV6-1 to TRBJ1-5, with TRBD1 matching over 8 bases. Trimming cost V 7 bases and J 7 bases; bases outside gene matches: 6. CDR1 MNHNS and CDR2 SASEGT come from the germline V gene. The CDR3 has 13 amino acids. CDR3 bases: TGTGCCAGCAATCAGGGGGCTGGGCAGCCCCAGCATTTT. Its translation: CASNQGAGQPQHF.

The chain recombines TRBV4-1 with TRBJ1-2, with 8 bases lining up with TRBD1. V shed 5 bases, J shed 2 bases, and the junction held 7 bases outside the gene matches. This CDR3 is 15 amino acids long. Germline V CDR1 and CDR2: MGHRA, YSYEKL. CDR3 sequence: CASSAGGADNYGYTF. The DNA of the CDR3 is TGCGCCAGCAGCGCAGGGGGCGCGGACAACTATGGCTACACCTTC.

Notes on this clone: The sample contains more than one DNA sequence encoding this CDR3. This chain links TRBV7-2 with TRBJ1-5; D is uncertain. The CDR3 sequence is 15 residues long. The V end lost 1 base, the J end lost 0 bases, and 7 bases lay between the germline ends. Germline V gene sequence: CDR1 SGHTA, CDR2 FQGNSA. This chain's CDR3 is CASSLVENSNQPQHF. For the CDR3, the DNA is TGTGCCAGCAGCTTAGTGGAGAATAGCAATCAGCCCCAGCATTTT.

The gene calls are TRBV18 and TRBJ2-3, with D unclear. Germline V lookup: CDR1 KGHSH, CDR2 LQKENI. This CDR3 has 14 amino acids. V lost 6 bases to trimming and J lost 4 bases, with 14 bases between them. CDR3 amino acids: CASSPDGVADTQYF. CDR3 sequence (DNA): TGTGCCAGCTCTCCAGATGGAGTAGCAGATACGCAGTATTTT.

The chain links TRBV6-1 to TRBJ2-7; TRBD1 matches 8 bases. Germline trimming cut 0 bases from V and 4 bases from J; bases unmatched to any gene: 5. Germline V gene lookup returns CDR1 MNHNS and CDR2 SASEGT. CDR3 length: 15 amino acids. CDR3 in amino acids: CASSEASGQGYEQYF. The CDR3 DNA is TGTGCCAGCAGTGAAGCTAGTGGACAGGGATACGAGCAGTACTTC.

This clone was counted once. The V and J genes are TRBV28 and TRBJ2-2; D call uncertain. The CDR3 runs to 14 residues. Germline assignment: CDR1 MDHEN and CDR2 SYDVKM. Between the trimmed V and J ends, which lost 3 bases and 5 bases, there was a span of 10 bases. The CDR3 reads CASSFGGMTGELFF. Written as DNA, the CDR3 is TGTGCCAGCAGTTTTGGCGGAATGACCGGGGAGCTGTTTTTT.

The V call is TRBV5-6, the J call TRBJ1-3; D gene unclear. The CDR3 has 14 amino acids. The germline V gene encodes CDR1 SGHDT and CDR2 YYEEEE. Deletions cut 2 bases from V and 5 bases from J, with 11 bases between. CDR3 DNA sequence: TGTGCCAGCAGCTTTATCACAGAGAGAAACACCATATATTTT. This gives the protein CASSFITERNTIYF.

J is TRBJ2-1 and V is TRBV10-3; weak D call: TRBD2 (6 bases). CDR3 length: 14 residues. From germline, CDR1 is ENHRY and CDR2 SYGVKD. Trimming pared 1 base from V and 3 bases from J, leaving 7 bases between. The DNA of the CDR3 is TGTGCCATCAGTGAGTACGGGAGCTACAATGAGCAGTTCTTC. Its protein is CAISEYGSYNEQFF.

V gene TRBV5-4 combines with J gene TRBJ2-7; 15 nucleotides agree with TRBD2. V lost 0 bases, J lost 7 bases, and 5 bases stayed unmatched. The CDR3 contains 16 residues. Germline-derived CDR1 and CDR2 are SGHNT and YYREEE (reference sequence). CDR3 coding DNA: TGTGCCAGCAGCTTGGGAGGACTAGCGGGAGGGGGTGAGCAGTACTTC. Protein: CASSLGGLAGGGEQYF. Drawing the rest from reference TRBV5-4 and TRBJ2-7, the complete variable domain is ETGVTQSPTHLIKTRGQQVTLRCSSQSGHNTVSWYQQALGQGPQFIFQYYREEENGRGNFPPRFSGLQFPNYSSELNVNALELDDSALYLCASSLGGLAGGGEQYFGPGTRLTVT.

The chain uses TRBV14 and TRBJ1-2, with D unclear. Deletions cut 1 base from V and 9 bases from J, with 9 bases between. The CDR3 has 12 amino acids. Germline CDR1 reads SGHDN; CDR2 reads FVKESK. CDR3 nucleotide sequence: TGTGCCAGCAGCCAAGGCTACGTTAGCTACACCTTC. This gives the protein CASSQGYVSYTF. The full variable domain, completed using reference TRBV14 and TRBJ1-2, is EAGVTQFPSHSVIEKGQTVTLRCDPISGHDNLYWYRRVMGKEIKFLLHFVKESKQDESGMPNNRFLAERTGGTYSTLKVQPAELEDSGVYFCASSQGYVSYTFGSGTRLTVV.

This chain joins TRBV30 and TRBJ2-7; 7 bases are shared with TRBD1. The V gene's germline CDR1 is GTSNPN and CDR2 SVGIG (reference sequence). V lost 0 bases and J lost 6; bases outside the gene matches: 8. The CDR3 is 14 residues long. The CDR3 is CAWSVKGARGEQYF. CDR3 sequence (DNA): TGTGCCTGGAGTGTGAAGGGGGCGAGGGGCGAGCAGTACTTC.

The rearrangement joins TRBV7-6 to TRBJ2-7, with D possibly being TRBD2 (5 bases). This CDR3 is built from 15 residues. Germline lookup yields CDR1 SGHVS and CDR2 FNYEAQ. Trimming stripped 5 bases from V and 3 bases from J, with 17 bases between. CDR3 amino acids: CASSPAGSYLYEQYF. The CDR3 DNA follows: TGTGCCAGCAGCCCCGCGGGCTCCTACCTCTACGAGCAGTACTTC. The full variable domain, rest sourced from reference TRBV7-6 and TRBJ2-7, is GAGVSQSPRYKVTKRGQDVALRCDPISGHVSLYWYRQALGQGPEFLTYFNYEAQQDKSGLPNDRFSAERPEGSISTLTIQRTEQRDSAMYRCASSPAGSYLYEQYFGPGTRLTVT.

The DNA for the CDR3 is TGTGCCAGCAGCCACCGGGACAGGCCCACCTACAATGAGCAGTTCTTC. Translation: CASSHRDRPTYNEQFF. The chain is built from TRBV7-8 and TRBJ2-1, with 8 bases identical to TRBD1. Losses at the gene ends were 5 bases for V and 2 bases for J; bases not matched to a gene: 8. CDR1 SGHVS and CDR2 FQNEAQ come from the germline V gene. The CDR3 covers 16 residues.

The chain uses TRBV2 and TRBJ2-1, with 7 bases that match TRBD2. V was clipped by 10 bases and J by 9 bases; unmatched bases: 6. The CDR3 sequence is 11 residues long. Germline lookup yields CDR1 SNHLY and CDR2 FYNNEI. The CDR3 nucleotides are TGTGCCACCTCGACTAGCAGTGAGCAGTTCTTC. Translating it yields CATSTSSEQFF.

The sample holds one count of this clone. The chain carries TRBV9 and TRBJ2-1, with D hard to call. V lost 2 bases, J lost 0 bases, and 9 bases lay in between. Germline V gives CDR1 SGDLS, CDR2 YYNGEE. The CDR3 contains 15 residues. The CDR3 loop reads CASSVQSLSYNEQFF. In DNA, the CDR3 is TGTGCCAGCAGCGTCCAAAGCCTCTCCTACAATGAGCAGTTCTTC.

Worth noting for this clone: The limits of the CDR3 on the DNA are not certain, so only TCRdb's listed CDR3 is given. This chain links TRBV30 with TRBJ2-3; no DNA check was done on the table's D call, TRBD2. Termini included, the CDR3 measures 13 amino acids. Looked up from germline, CDR1 is GTSNPN and CDR2 is SVGIG (reference sequence). The CDR3 region is CAWSVASGIKEYF.

The V and J genes are TRBV28 and TRBJ1-4; D remains unclear. The germline gives CDR1 MDHEN, CDR2 SYDVKM. The CDR3 contains 11 residues. Trimming took 2 bases from V and 5 from J, leaving 0 bases between them. The CDR3 DNA sequence: TGTGCCAGCAGTTTAAATGAAAAACTGTTTTTT. Amino acids: CASSLNEKLFF. Full variable domain (outside the CDR3, taken from reference TRBV28 and TRBJ1-4): DVKVTQSSRYLVKRTGEKVFLECVQDMDHENMFWYRQDPGLGLRLIYFSYDVKMKEKGDIPEGYSVSREKKERFSLILESASTNQTSMYLCASSLNEKLFFGSGTQLSVL.

J is TRBJ1-2 and V is TRBV4-2; no clear D gene. Trimming took off 0 bases at V and 4 bases at J, with 12 bases between the two ends. This CDR3 region has 15 residues. CDR1 LGHNA and CDR2 YNFKEQ come from the germline V gene. The DNA of the CDR3 is TGTGCCAGCAGCCAAGAATTACTCCTAATCTATGGCTACACCTTC. It is translated as CASSQELLLIYGYTF.

The V call is TRBV19, the J call TRBJ2-3; D remains ambiguous. The germline gives CDR1 LNHDA, CDR2 SQIVND (reference sequence). Deletions cut 0 bases from V and 5 bases from J, with 3 bases between. The CDR3 length is 12 residues. CDR3 nucleotides: TGTGCCAGTAGTATAGAAGGAGATACGCAGTATTTT. Its translation is CASSIEGDTQYF.

A single count supports this clone. The CDR3 DNA follows: TGTGCCAGCACCCGGACAGGGGGTTTTGAAAAACTGTTTTTT. This codes for CASTRTGGFEKLFF. This rearrangement joins TRBV9 to TRBJ1-4; 10 bases agree with TRBD1. The CDR3 is 14 residues long. The V gene end was trimmed by 6 bases and the J gene end by 7 bases; junction bases not matched to a gene: 6. CDR1 SGDLS and CDR2 YYNGEE come from the germline V gene.

The chain uses TRBV6-5 and TRBJ2-7; TRBD1 aligns across 7 bases. The CDR3 totals 14 residues. Germline trimming cut 8 bases from V and 2 bases from J; bases unmatched to any gene: 9. Per germline, CDR1 MNHEY and CDR2 SVGAGI. Here the CDR3 reads CASSSGTVPYEQYF. CDR3 nucleotide sequence: TGTGCCAGCTCCTCCGGGACAGTGCCCTACGAGCAGTACTTC.

V is TRBV7-6 and J is TRBJ2-7; D unclear. CDR3 length equals 15 residues. Germline V gene data show CDR1 as SGHVS and CDR2 as FNYEAQ. Trimming removed 2 bases at V and 4 bases at J, with 15 bases between. CDR3: CASSLSSWLAYEQYF. CDR3 nucleotides: TGTGCCAGCAGCTTATCGTCGTGGTTGGCGTACGAGCAGTACTTC.

The genes are TRBV30 and TRBJ1-3; D unresolved. Per germline, CDR1 GTSNPN and CDR2 SVGIG (reference sequence). V was clipped by 5 bases and J by 6 bases, with 8 bases between them. This CDR3 region has 11 residues. The CDR3 DNA reads TGTGCCTGGCCCCCCCTAAACACCATATATTTT. Its translation: CAWPPLNTIYF.

This chain joins TRBV4-3 and TRBJ2-3; the D gene is possibly TRBD2 (6 bases). This CDR3 has 14 residues. Germline V CDR1 and CDR2: LGHNA, YSLEER. Trimming pared 0 bases from V and 5 bases from J, leaving 9 bases between. The CDR3 bases are TGCGCCAGCAGCCAAGATGCGCGGGGAGATACGCAGTATTTT. Residues: CASSQDARGDTQYF.

The rearrangement uses TRBV5-4 and TRBJ1-6, with 7 bases fitting TRBD1. This CDR3 region has 14 residues. J gave up 5 bases and V 5 bases, and 4 bases lay outside the gene matches. Germline V gene sequence: CDR1 SGHNT, CDR2 YYREEE (reference sequence). The CDR3 protein is CASSLDRDNSPLHF. The CDR3 DNA reads TGTGCCAGCAGTCTCGACAGGGATAATTCACCCCTCCACTTT. The variable domain in full, with the rest retrieved from reference TRBV5-4 and TRBJ1-6, is ETGVTQSPTHLIKTRGQQVTLRCSSQSGHNTVSWYQQALGQGPQFIFQYYREEENGRGNFPPRFSGLQFPNYSSELNVNALELDDSALYLCASSLDRDNSPLHFGNGTRLTVT.

The rearrangement links TRBV4-2 to TRBJ2-2, with D perhaps TRBD1 or TRBD2 (5 bases each). The germline V gene has CDR1 LGHNA and CDR2 YNFKEQ. V was clipped by 4 bases and J by 4 bases, with 7 bases between them. This CDR3 comprises 13 residues. CDR3 in amino acids: CASSRGTTGELFF. The CDR3 DNA reads TGTGCCAGCAGCCGTGGGACCACCGGGGAGCTGTTTTTT.

Only a few counts were recorded for this clone. This chain links TRBV16 with TRBJ1-1; weak D call: TRBD1 (5 bases). The CDR3 totals 15 residues. The V gene's germline CDR1 is KGHSY and CDR2 FQNENV. Trimming removed 4 bases from V and 1 base from J, with 13 bases in between. The CDR3 loop reads CASSRGRIRNTEAFF. The CDR3 DNA follows: TGTGCCAGCAGCCGGGGACGTATCAGGAACACTGAAGCTTTCTTT.

The genes are TRBV10-1 and TRBJ2-3; D is possibly TRBD2 (7 bases). This CDR3 is 16 amino acids long. Trimming stripped 7 bases from V and 1 base from J, with 18 bases between. Looked up from germline, CDR1 is WNHNN and CDR2 is SYGVQD (reference sequence). CDR3 sequence reads: CASMLGGLLCTDTQYF. The CDR3 DNA reads TGCGCCAGCATGTTAGGGGGACTACTCTGCACAGATACGCAGTATTTT.

This chain uses TRBV15 with TRBJ2-6; 9 positions match TRBD1. This CDR3 comprises 22 residues. V shed 1 base and J 0 bases; nucleotides not matched to a gene: 16. CDR1 LNHNV and CDR2 YYDKDF come from the germline V gene (reference sequence). This CDR3 reads CATSRGTAGQGLLSSGANVLTF. For the CDR3, the DNA is TGTGCCACCAGCAGAGGAACGGCGGGACAGGGACTACTAAGCTCTGGGGCCAACGTCCTGACTTTC.

The chain couples TRBV6-5 to TRBJ1-2; 11 bases map to TRBD1. Germline trimming cut 6 bases from V and 8 bases from J; bases unmatched to any gene: 8. The CDR3 is 14 residues long. CDR1 and CDR2 (germline): MNHEY, SVGAGI. The CDR3 sequence is CASRKPGQGGGYTF. In DNA, the CDR3 is TGTGCCAGCAGGAAACCGGGACAGGGGGGCGGCTACACCTTC.

The rearrangement joins TRBV19 to TRBJ2-2; 9 nucleotides align to TRBD2. Germline values: CDR1 LNHDA, CDR2 SQIVND (reference sequence). The CDR3 consists of 13 residues. After removal of 7 bases from V and 6 bases from J, the junction contained 3 bases not matched to a gene. The CDR3, as DNA: TGTGCCAGTATGGGCGGGAGGGCCGGGGAGCTGTTTTTT. Protein product: CASMGGRAGELFF.